These T cell receptor beta chains were read from a single sample in a study of cytomegalovirus exposure and HLA in healthy donors. Assay: immunoSEQ multiplex PCR; the TCRdb copy retains only in-frame clones and omits some. This table holds 95,000 to 150,000 clones, approximately 75% found once. The sample consisted of PBMCs. The source is a young man in good health and CMV-seronegative. CDR3s include the opening cysteine and the closing phenylalanine or tryptophan. The D gene is left open where the match is weak. Not every row has a clone size; where given, it reads once, few, many or a size class.

V gene: TRBV7-8
D gene: TRBD1
J gene: TRBJ2-5
clone size: .
CDR3 DNA: TGTGCCAGCAGCTTCACAGGGGGGTCAGAGACCCAGTACTTC
CDR3 protein: CASSFTGGSETQYF

V gene: TRBV5-1
D gene: .
J gene: TRBJ1-1
clone size: .
CDR3 DNA: TGCGCCAGCAGCGCGGACATCATGAACACTGAAGCTTTCTTT
CDR3 protein: CASSADIMNTEAFF

V gene: TRBV7-9
D gene: TRBD1
J gene: TRBJ2-7
clone size: .
CDR3 DNA: TGTGCCAGCAACGAGGGACAGACTCCCAACGAGCAGTACTTC
CDR3 protein: CASNEGQTPNEQYF

V gene: TRBV4-1
D gene: TRBD1
J gene: TRBJ2-7
clone size: .
CDR3 DNA: TGCGCCAGCAGCCAGACCGGGACAGGCACATACGAGCAGTACTTC
CDR3 protein: CASSQTGTGTYEQYF

V gene: TRBV6-1
D gene: .
J gene: TRBJ1-1
clone size: .
CDR3 DNA: TGTGCCAGCAGTTTAAAGGGGTTCGACACTGAAGCTTTCTTT
CDR3 protein: CASSLKGFDTEAFF

V gene: TRBV28
D gene: .
J gene: TRBJ2-1
clone size: .
CDR3 DNA: TGTGCCAGCGCGATTCTAGCGAATGAGCAGTTCTTC
CDR3 protein: CASAILANEQFF

V gene: TRBV6-4
D gene: TRBD1
J gene: TRBJ2-2
clone size: .
CDR3 DNA: TGTGCCAGCAGTGACTCCTACAGGGGAACCGGGGAGCTGTTTTTT
CDR3 protein: CASSDSYRGTGELFF

V gene: TRBV27
D gene: .
J gene: TRBJ1-1
clone size: .
CDR3 DNA: TGTGCCAGCAGTTCGCCTTCAGGGGCCTTGACTGAAGCTTTCTTT
CDR3 protein: CASSSPSGALTEAFF

V gene: TRBV9
D gene: .
J gene: TRBJ2-1
clone size: .
CDR3 DNA: TGTGCCAGCAGCGTAGTAGGGAGCTCCTACAATGAGCAGTTCTTC
CDR3 protein: CASSVVGSSYNEQFF

V gene: TRBV7-2
D gene: .
J gene: TRBJ1-3
clone size: .
CDR3 DNA: TGTGCCAGCAGCACCGACACAGGCTCTGGAAACACCATATATTTT
CDR3 protein: CASSTDTGSGNTIYF

V gene: TRBV28
D gene: .
J gene: TRBJ2-7
clone size: .
CDR3 DNA: TGTGCCAGCAGTTCCATCCGGGGTGCCTACGAGCAGTACTTC
CDR3 protein: CASSSIRGAYEQYF

V gene: TRBV25-1
D gene: .
J gene: TRBJ1-6
clone size: few
CDR3 DNA: TGTGCCAGCAGTGCAACAGGGAATTCACCCCTCCACTTT
CDR3 protein: CASSATGNSPLHF

V gene: TRBV4-1
D gene: .
J gene: TRBJ1-5
clone size: .
CDR3 DNA: TGCGCCAGCAGCCAAGGGTCTTTGATCAGGGGCAATCAGCCCCAGCATTTT
CDR3 protein: CASSQGSLIRGNQPQHF

V gene: TRBV30
D gene: TRBD1
J gene: TRBJ1-6
clone size: .
CDR3 DNA: TGTGCCTGGACCAGACCGTTTTCGATCCGACAGGGAGACTCACCCCTCCACTTT
CDR3 protein: CAWTRPFSIRQGDSPLHF

V gene: TRBV7-9
D gene: TRBD1
J gene: TRBJ2-7
clone size: .
CDR3 DNA: TGTTCCAGCAGGTTTCTCCGGTGGGACAGAGCCTACGAGCAGTACTTC
CDR3 protein: CSSRFLRWDRAYEQYF

V gene: TRBV6-1
D gene: TRBD2
J gene: TRBJ2-3
clone size: .
CDR3 DNA: TGTGCCAGCAGGCGGGGGGGCTCTGCAGATACGCAGTATTTT
CDR3 protein: CASRRGGSADTQYF

V gene: TRBV28
D gene: .
J gene: TRBJ2-6
clone size: .
CDR3 DNA: TGTGCCAGCAGTTTGCAGGGTATGATGGGGGCCAACGTCCTGACTTTC
CDR3 protein: CASSLQGMMGANVLTF

V gene: TRBV6-4
D gene: .
J gene: TRBJ2-5
clone size: .
CDR3 DNA: TGTGCCAGCAGTGACTCCCCCGTGACAAGCCAAGAGACCCAGTACTTC
CDR3 protein: CASSDSPVTSQETQYF

V gene: TRBV7-3
D gene: .
J gene: TRBJ1-1
clone size: .
CDR3 DNA: TGTGCCAGCAGCTTGGGAGGGGGGGGCACTGAAGCTTTCTTT
CDR3 protein: CASSLGGGGTEAFF

V gene: TRBV7-9
D gene: TRBD1
J gene: TRBJ1-6
clone size: few
CDR3 DNA: TGTGCCAGCAGCAACGGACAGGGGGCGAAGTCACCCCTCCACTTT
CDR3 protein: CASSNGQGAKSPLHF

V gene: TRBV5-4
D gene: .
J gene: TRBJ2-7
clone size: .
CDR3 DNA: TGTGCCAGCGGCTCACCCGGGAATAAAGCCTACGAGCAGTACTTC
CDR3 protein: CASGSPGNKAYEQYF

V gene: TRBV4-1
D gene: TRBD1
J gene: TRBJ2-2
clone size: once
CDR3 DNA: TGCGCCAGCAGCCAACGAGACAGGGGGCTAACCGGGGAGCTGTTTTTT
CDR3 protein: CASSQRDRGLTGELFF

V gene: TRBV7-3
D gene: TRBD1
J gene: TRBJ2-7
clone size: few
CDR3 DNA: TGTGCCAGCAGCTTAGGACAGGGGTTCTACGAGCAGTACTTC
CDR3 protein: CASSLGQGFYEQYF

V gene: TRBV5-1
D gene: .
J gene: TRBJ1-3
clone size: .
CDR3 DNA: TGCGCCAGCAGCTTGACAGGCAACTCTGGAAACACCATATATTTT
CDR3 protein: CASSLTGNSGNTIYF

V gene: TRBV20-1
D gene: .
J gene: TRBJ1-1
clone size: .
CDR3 DNA: TGCAGTGCAGACGTGGGGGGAGCTTTCTTT
CDR3 protein: CSADVGGAFF

V gene: TRBV6-1
D gene: .
J gene: TRBJ1-5
clone size: .
CDR3 DNA: TGTGCCAGCAGGACTAACACTGATCAGCCCCAGCATTTT
CDR3 protein: CASRTNTDQPQHF

V gene: TRBV19
D gene: .
J gene: TRBJ1-2
clone size: .
CDR3 DNA: TGTGCCAGTAGTATAGATTTAAACGGACTCCGACTCTATGGCTACACCTTC
CDR3 protein: CASSIDLNGLRLYGYTF

V gene: TRBV11-2
D gene: .
J gene: TRBJ2-7
clone size: .
CDR3 DNA: TGTGCCAGCAGCCCCGGGAGTGTCTCCTACGAGCAGTACTTC
CDR3 protein: CASSPGSVSYEQYF

V gene: TRBV5-1
D gene: .
J gene: TRBJ1-5
clone size: few
CDR3 DNA: TGCGCCAGCAGCTCCGGACAGCTCGAAGGGCCCCAGCATTTT
CDR3 protein: CASSSGQLEGPQHF

V gene: TRBV27
D gene: TRBD2
J gene: TRBJ2-2
clone size: .
CDR3 DNA: TGTGCCAGCAGACTACGAGGACTAGTGACCGGGGAGCTGTTTTTT
CDR3 protein: CASRLRGLVTGELFF

V gene: TRBV4-2
D gene: .
J gene: TRBJ1-1
clone size: .
CDR3 DNA: TGTGCCAACAGCCAAGACCGCACTGAAGCTTTCTTT
CDR3 protein: CANSQDRTEAFF

V gene: TRBV28
D gene: .
J gene: TRBJ2-2
clone size: .
CDR3 DNA: TGTGCCAGCAGTTTCCATAGCCCCGGGGAGCTGTTTTTT
CDR3 protein: CASSFHSPGELFF

V gene: TRBV6-1
D gene: .
J gene: TRBJ1-2
clone size: .
CDR3 DNA: TGTGCCAGCAGTGAAACTCAACTCAATGGCTACACCTTC
CDR3 protein: CASSETQLNGYTF

V gene: TRBV27
D gene: .
J gene: TRBJ2-7
clone size: .
CDR3 DNA: TGTGCCAGCAGTTTATCGCCGGGCTACGAGCAGTACTTC
CDR3 protein: CASSLSPGYEQYF

V gene: TRBV7-9
D gene: .
J gene: TRBJ2-5
clone size: .
CDR3 DNA: TGTGCCAGCAGCTTGGGACTCGCGGGGGAGACCCAGTACTTC
CDR3 protein: CASSLGLAGETQYF

V gene: TRBV7-2
D gene: TRBD1
J gene: TRBJ1-6
clone size: .
CDR3 DNA: TGTGCCAGCAGCTTTGGGACAGGGGTTTCACCCCTCCACTTT
CDR3 protein: CASSFGTGVSPLHF

V gene: TRBV10-3
D gene: TRBD1
J gene: TRBJ2-7
clone size: .
CDR3 DNA: TGTGCCATCAGCCCTGCCTGGGGGACAGGGTCTTTTGAGCAGTACTTC
CDR3 protein: CAISPAWGTGSFEQYF

V gene: TRBV7-3
D gene: TRBD1
J gene: TRBJ1-2
clone size: .
CDR3 DNA: TGTGCCAGCAGCCTAACCGGGACAGTGGAAGGCTACACCTTC
CDR3 protein: CASSLTGTVEGYTF

V gene: TRBV20-1
D gene: .
J gene: TRBJ2-7
clone size: few
CDR3 DNA: TGCAGTGCTAGCGGGTCGCGGGAGCAGTACTTC
CDR3 protein: CSASGSREQYF

V gene: TRBV27
D gene: TRBD1
J gene: TRBJ2-6
clone size: .
CDR3 DNA: TGTGCCAGCAGCCCTGGACAGGGGAGTGGGGCCAACGTCCTGACTTTC
CDR3 protein: CASSPGQGSGANVLTF

V gene: TRBV7-2
D gene: TRBD1
J gene: TRBJ2-5
clone size: .
CDR3 DNA: TGTGCCAGCAGCGCCTCGGGACAGGAAGAGACCCAGTACTTC
CDR3 protein: CASSASGQEETQYF

V gene: TRBV7-9
D gene: .
J gene: TRBJ2-7
clone size: .
CDR3 DNA: TGTGCCAGCAGCTTAGCTGGCAGGACCTACGAGCAGTACTTC
CDR3 protein: CASSLAGRTYEQYF

V gene: TRBV14
D gene: TRBD1
J gene: TRBJ1-1
clone size: .
CDR3 DNA: TGTGCCAGCAGCTCCGGGACAGGCATGGAAGCTTTCTTT
CDR3 protein: CASSSGTGMEAFF

V gene: TRBV4-1
D gene: TRBD1
J gene: TRBJ2-7
clone size: .
CDR3 DNA: TGCGCCAGCAGCCAAGGTCTCGGGCAAGGGGGCAACGAGCAGTACTTC
CDR3 protein: CASSQGLGQGGNEQYF

V gene: TRBV11-2
D gene: .
J gene: TRBJ2-7
clone size: .
CDR3 DNA: TGTGCCAGCAGCTTAAGAGGCCTCTTTTCCTACGAGCAGTACTTC
CDR3 protein: CASSLRGLFSYEQYF

V gene: TRBV6-1
D gene: TRBD2
J gene: TRBJ2-7
clone size: few
CDR3 DNA: TGTGCCAGCAGTCTACGTGGGACTAGCGACGAGCAGTACTTC
CDR3 protein: CASSLRGTSDEQYF

V gene: TRBV11-2
D gene: TRBD1
J gene: TRBJ2-1
clone size: .
CDR3 DNA: TGTGCCAGCAGCTTGGGACAGGGGAGGAATGAGCAGTTCTTC
CDR3 protein: CASSLGQGRNEQFF

V gene: TRBV5-1
D gene: TRBD2
J gene: TRBJ2-2
clone size: .
CDR3 DNA: TGCGCCAGCAGCTTGGCCCGCGGGGGAGCCACCGGGGAGCTGTTTTTT
CDR3 protein: CASSLARGGATGELFF

V gene: TRBV19
D gene: .
J gene: TRBJ2-5
clone size: .
CDR3 DNA: TGTGCCAGTAGTATGAGGGACCAAGAGACCCAGTACTTC
CDR3 protein: CASSMRDQETQYF

V gene: TRBV5-4
D gene: TRBD1
J gene: TRBJ2-7
clone size: .
CDR3 DNA: TGTGCCAGCAGCTTGGGACAGGGGAGCCACGAGCAGTACTTC
CDR3 protein: CASSLGQGSHEQYF

V gene: TRBV28
D gene: TRBD2
J gene: TRBJ2-3
clone size: .
CDR3 DNA: TGTGCCAGCAGTTTATTATTACTAGCGGAGGATAAAGATACGCAGTATTTT
CDR3 protein: CASSLLLLAEDKDTQYF

V gene: TRBV4-3
D gene: TRBD2
J gene: TRBJ2-1
clone size: .
CDR3 DNA: TGCGCCAGCAGCCAGCTACTAGCGGGGAGTGGTAATGAGCAGTTCTTC
CDR3 protein: CASSQLLAGSGNEQFF

V gene: TRBV30
D gene: TRBD1
J gene: TRBJ2-5
clone size: .
CDR3 DNA: TGTGCCTGGACCGACAGGGCTGTAAGCCCAGAGACCCAGTACTTC
CDR3 protein: CAWTDRAVSPETQYF

V gene: TRBV19
D gene: .
J gene: TRBJ1-4
clone size: once
CDR3 DNA: TGTGCCAGTTTTGGGCTACAGAATGAAAAACTGTTTTTT
CDR3 protein: CASFGLQNEKLFF